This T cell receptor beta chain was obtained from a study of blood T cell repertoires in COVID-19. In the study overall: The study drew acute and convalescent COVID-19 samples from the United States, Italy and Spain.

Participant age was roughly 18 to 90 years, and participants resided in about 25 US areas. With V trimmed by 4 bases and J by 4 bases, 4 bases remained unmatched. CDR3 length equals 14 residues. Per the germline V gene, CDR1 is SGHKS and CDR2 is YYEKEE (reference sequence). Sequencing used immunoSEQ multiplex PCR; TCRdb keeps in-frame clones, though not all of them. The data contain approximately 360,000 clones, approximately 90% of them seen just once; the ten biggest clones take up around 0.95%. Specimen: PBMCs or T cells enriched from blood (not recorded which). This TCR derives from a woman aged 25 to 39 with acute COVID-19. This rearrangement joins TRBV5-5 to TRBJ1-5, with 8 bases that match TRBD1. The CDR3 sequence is CASSLQGGNQPQHF. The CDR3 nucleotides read TGTGCCAGCAGCCTACAGGGGGGGAATCAGCCCCAGCATTTT.